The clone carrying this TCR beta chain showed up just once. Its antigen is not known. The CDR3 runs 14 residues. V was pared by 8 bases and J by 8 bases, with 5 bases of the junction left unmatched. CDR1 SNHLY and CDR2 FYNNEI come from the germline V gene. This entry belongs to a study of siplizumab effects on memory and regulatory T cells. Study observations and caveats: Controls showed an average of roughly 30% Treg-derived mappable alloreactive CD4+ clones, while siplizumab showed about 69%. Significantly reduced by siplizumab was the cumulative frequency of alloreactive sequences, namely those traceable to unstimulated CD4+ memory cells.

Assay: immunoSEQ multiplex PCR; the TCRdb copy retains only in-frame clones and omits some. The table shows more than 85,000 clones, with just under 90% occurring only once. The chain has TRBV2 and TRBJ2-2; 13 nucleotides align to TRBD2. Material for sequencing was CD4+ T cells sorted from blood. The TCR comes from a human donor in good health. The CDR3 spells CASRRTSGRGELFF. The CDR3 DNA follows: TGTGCCAGCCGACGGACTAGCGGGAGAGGGGAGCTGTTTTTT.